This record covers a single T cell receptor beta chain. This clonotype counts as large (0.1 to 1%). It lacks a known antigen. Base-call qualities are not available, and no considerably larger clone is one nucleotide away. V and J lose 0 bases and 11 bases, and a span of 19 bases separates them. CDR1 MNHNS and CDR2 SASEGT are derived from the germline V gene. The CDR3 has 15 amino acids, counting the end cysteine and phenylalanine. Only CDR3 DNA is held: 45 bases, read in frame from base 1. Explained via the paper, the time point label denotes: after preoperative PTX-NDP chemotherapy. Before surgery, patients were given paclitaxel-nedaplatin as preoperative chemotherapy. The sample belongs to a study of esophageal squamous cell carcinoma under preoperative chemotherapy (dated by TCRdb to 2017 to 2018). Turning to the overall study: TCR repertoires were profiled in both peripheral blood T cells and tumor-infiltrating lymphocytes. The effects of paclitaxel-nedaplatin chemotherapy on T-cell receptor repertoires in patients with esophageal squamous cell carcinoma were assessed. Roughly five patients with primary esophageal squamous cell carcinoma were included in the cohort. Repertoires were compared between samples taken before and after paclitaxel-nedaplatin therapy.

Libraries were built with PCR. Sequencing relied on a HiSeq X Ten. TCR repertoires were characterized by high-throughput sequencing. TCRdb passed the public sequencing reads through fastp at Q25 and MiXCR, retaining productive beta sequences. Entries that share a CDR3 protein sequence are merged under the most common genes and DNA. Recorded for this sample are almost 9,500 distinct CDR3 sequences; around 48% of them occurred a single time. Together, the top ten hold approximately 14% of the sample. General study outcomes and caveats: After chemotherapy, TCR diversity rose significantly in peripheral T cells, but this increase was not seen in tumor-infiltrating lymphocytes. Tumor-infiltrating lymphocytes after treatment appeared to come partly from peripheral T cells migrating into the tumor, rather than solely from local clonal changes. Paclitaxel-nedaplatin therapy caused immediate and substantial changes in clonotype frequency, and abundant clones were more likely to contract than to amplify. A small cohort was used, with only 4 or 5 patients with esophageal squamous cell carcinoma being analyzed.

This receptor chain uses TRBV6-1 and TRBJ2-5; 5 matching bases give a weak D call of TRBD2. This sample was obtained from a patient given preoperative chemotherapy. The source of this sequence is a human donor with esophageal squamous cell carcinoma. The donor label of this sample is uncertain. The CDR3 region reads CASSEALQALVGQYF. Read as DNA, the sequence is TGTGCCAGCAGTGAAGCGCTTCAAGCACTAGTCGGGCAGTACTTC.